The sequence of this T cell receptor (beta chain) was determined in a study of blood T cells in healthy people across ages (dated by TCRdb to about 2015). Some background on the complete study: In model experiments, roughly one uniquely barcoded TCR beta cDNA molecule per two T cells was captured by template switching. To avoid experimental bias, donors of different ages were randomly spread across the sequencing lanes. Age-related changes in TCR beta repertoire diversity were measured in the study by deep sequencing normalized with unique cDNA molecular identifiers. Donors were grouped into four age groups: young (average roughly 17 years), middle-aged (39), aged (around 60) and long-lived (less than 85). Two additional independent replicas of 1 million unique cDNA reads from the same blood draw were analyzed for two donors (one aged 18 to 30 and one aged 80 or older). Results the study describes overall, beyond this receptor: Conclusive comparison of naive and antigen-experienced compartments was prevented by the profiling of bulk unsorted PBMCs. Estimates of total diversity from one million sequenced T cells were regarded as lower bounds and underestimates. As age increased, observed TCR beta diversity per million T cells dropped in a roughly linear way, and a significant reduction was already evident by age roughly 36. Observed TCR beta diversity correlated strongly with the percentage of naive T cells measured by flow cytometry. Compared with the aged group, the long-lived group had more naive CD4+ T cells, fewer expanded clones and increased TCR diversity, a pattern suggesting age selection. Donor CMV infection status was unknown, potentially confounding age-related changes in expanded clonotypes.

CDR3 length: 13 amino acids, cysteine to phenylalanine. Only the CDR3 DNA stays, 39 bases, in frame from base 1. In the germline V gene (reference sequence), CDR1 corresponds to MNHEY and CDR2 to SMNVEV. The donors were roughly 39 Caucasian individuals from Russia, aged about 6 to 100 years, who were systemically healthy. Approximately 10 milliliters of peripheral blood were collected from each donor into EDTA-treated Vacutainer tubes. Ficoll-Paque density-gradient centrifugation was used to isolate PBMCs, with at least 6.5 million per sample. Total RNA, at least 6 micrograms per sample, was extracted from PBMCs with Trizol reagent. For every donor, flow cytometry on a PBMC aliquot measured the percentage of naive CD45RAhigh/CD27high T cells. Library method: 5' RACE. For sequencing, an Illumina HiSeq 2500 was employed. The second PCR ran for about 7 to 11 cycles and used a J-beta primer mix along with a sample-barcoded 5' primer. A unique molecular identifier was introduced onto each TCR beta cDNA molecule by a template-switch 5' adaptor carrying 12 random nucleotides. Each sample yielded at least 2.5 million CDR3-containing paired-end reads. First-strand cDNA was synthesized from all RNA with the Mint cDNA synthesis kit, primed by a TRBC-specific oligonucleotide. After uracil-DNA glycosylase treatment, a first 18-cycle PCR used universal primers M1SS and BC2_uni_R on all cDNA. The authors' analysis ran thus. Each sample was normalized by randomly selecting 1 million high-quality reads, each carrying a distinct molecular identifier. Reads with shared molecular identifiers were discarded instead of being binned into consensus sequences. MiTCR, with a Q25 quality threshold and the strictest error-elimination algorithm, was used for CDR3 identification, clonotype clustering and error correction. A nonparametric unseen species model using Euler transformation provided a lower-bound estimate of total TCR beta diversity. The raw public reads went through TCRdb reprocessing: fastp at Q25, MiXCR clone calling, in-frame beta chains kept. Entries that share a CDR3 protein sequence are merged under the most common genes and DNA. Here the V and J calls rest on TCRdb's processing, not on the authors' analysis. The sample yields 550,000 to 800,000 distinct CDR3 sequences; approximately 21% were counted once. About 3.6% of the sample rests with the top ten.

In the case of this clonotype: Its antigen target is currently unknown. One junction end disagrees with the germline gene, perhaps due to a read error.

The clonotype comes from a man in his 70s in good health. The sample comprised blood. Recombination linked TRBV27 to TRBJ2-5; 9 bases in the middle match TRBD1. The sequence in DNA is TGTGCCAGCAGTCCGAACCAGGGACAGGGCGAGTTCTTC. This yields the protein CASSPNQGQGEFF.